The TCR beta chain described here comes from a study of blood T cell repertoires in COVID-19. Whole-study context: COVID-19 samples collected from the United States, Italy and Spain covered acute and convalescent phases. The cDNA or gDNA used as material had been derived from T cells, B-cell-depleted T cells, or PBMCs.

The CDR3 is 16 amino acids. V was clipped by 3 bases and J by 4 bases, with 21 bases between them. The germline CDR1 and CDR2 sequences are GTSNPN and SVGIG (reference sequence). In the source study's methods: Reference gene primer amplification gave estimated nucleated cell counts. Repertoires were generated with immunoSEQ multiplex PCR, while TCRdb's copy carries only in-frame clones and drops some. V and J calls and clone size are as listed in that table; D and trimming were resolved from the DNA. In the table there are 100,000 to 150,000 clones, about 80% of which are singletons. This chain joins TRBV30 and TRBJ1-2, with D possibly being TRBD1 (6 bases). The source is a woman aged 50 to 60 with acute or convalescent COVID-19. The sequenced material came from peripheral blood. The CDR3 sequence is CAWSDGQTTHFYGYTF. CDR3 DNA sequence: TGTGCCTGGAGCGACGGACAGACCACACACTTCTATGGCTACACCTTC.